This T cell receptor beta chain is drawn from a study of blood T cell repertoires in COVID-19 (dated by TCRdb to about 2020). About the investigation overall: Samples from collaborators originated in the United States, Italy and Spain and spanned both the acute and convalescent phases of COVID-19. The material from the prospective study consisted of cDNA or gDNA derived from T cells, B-cell-depleted T cells, or PBMCs. Subjects who had been exposed to COVID-19, were actively infected with it, or had recovered from it provided the deeply sampled blood TCRbeta repertoires that made up the dataset. The repertoires were made available in a free public database intended to serve as a resource for research on the immune response to SARS-CoV-2. Samples were obtained from the ongoing ImmuneRACE study (first 160 participants) and from over a thousand subjects provided by 6 global collaborators. Sample metadata almost always included a de-identified subject ID, COVID-19 status, age in years and sex. Where available, HLA class I and class II types were obtained from metadata supplied by the sample provider rather than from assay-based typing.

The collaborating institutions used their own protocols to collect whole blood in K2EDTA tubes. For TCRbeta analysis, collaborators shipped samples in one of three forms: frozen whole blood, isolated PBMCs, or DNA extracted from either of those sample types. CDR1 and CDR2 are read off the germline V gene as SGHAT and FQNNGV. Ends trimmed: V by 3 bases, J by 4 bases; bases unmatched to a gene: 2. The CDR3 runs 14 amino acids, cysteine and phenylalanine included. This entry keeps only the CDR3 DNA: 42 bases, framed from base 1. For this clone: This clone's antigen is unknown. No clone much larger than this one lies a single base away; base qualities are absent.

TCRbeta CDR3 regions were amplified from genomic DNA using the immunoSEQ Assay, a bias-controlled multiplex PCR. As for the authors' bioinformatics: The number of nucleated cells in each sample was estimated from the amplification of reference gene primers within the assay. To quantify the absolute abundance of each unique TCRbeta CDR3 rearrangement, sequence reads were collapsed and filtered. Productive Simpson clonality was computed per sample as the square root of Simpson's diversity index over productive rearrangements. Here the immuneACCESS table is served through TCRdb, limited to in-frame sequences with V and J called. Missing clones are a known gap in these copies; in checked studies unresolved V genes cover under half, and the rest lacks a known reason. V, J and clone size were drawn from that table, and D and trimming were deduced from the DNA. The sample records more than 100,000 clones, 85% to 90% of which are singletons. 18% of the sample lies in the top ten.

Study-wide findings and limitations: The quantity of clinical and demographic metadata differed by source and by participant and was supplied without curation.

Material for sequencing was peripheral blood. The chain employs TRBV11-2 and TRBJ1-3; 8 bases in the junction line up with TRBD1. The clonotype was recovered from a man in his fifties or sixties with active or convalescent COVID-19. The nucleotides are TGTGCCAGCAGCTTGGACAGGGCGGGAAACACCATATATTTT. This sequence encodes CASSLDRAGNTIYF.